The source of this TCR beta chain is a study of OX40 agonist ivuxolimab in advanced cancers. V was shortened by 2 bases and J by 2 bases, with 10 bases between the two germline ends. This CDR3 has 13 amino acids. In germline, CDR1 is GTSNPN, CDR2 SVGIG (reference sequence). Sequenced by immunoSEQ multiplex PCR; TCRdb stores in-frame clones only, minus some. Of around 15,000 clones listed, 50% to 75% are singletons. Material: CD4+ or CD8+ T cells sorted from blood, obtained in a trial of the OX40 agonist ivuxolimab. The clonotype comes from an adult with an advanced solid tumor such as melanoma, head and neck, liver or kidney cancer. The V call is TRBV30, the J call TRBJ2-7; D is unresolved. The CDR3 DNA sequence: TGTGCCTGGAGTAAAGGGTCGGCCTACGAGCAGTACTTC. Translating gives CAWSKGSAYEQYF.